Only one count was recorded for the clone carrying this T cell receptor beta chain. Its target is not known. TCRdb reprocessed the 5' RACE reads via MiXCR and lists one record per CDR3 protein. The sample contains 250,000 to 350,000 distinct CDR3 sequences, 15% to 20% of which appear only once. The CDR3 runs 13 residues. Trimming left V 7 bases short and J 11 bases short, with 15 bases between. CDR1 is MNHNY, CDR2 SVGAGI, per germline (reference sequence). This specimen comes from a study of T-cell memory formation after mild COVID-19. Study in general: TCR clusters showed largely donor specificity.

Points from the study as a whole: There was a balanced CD4/CD8 profile in clones contracting day 15 to 85, and later expanders leaned CD4+. Day 37-peaking second-wave clones had unconfirmed SARS-CoV-2 specificity. CD4+ clones that contracted lay mainly in CM and EM; CD8+ ones lay in EMRA.

Source material: PBMCs or a T cell subset sorted from them (not recorded which). This receptor was taken from a man between 18 and 29 years old who had mild COVID-19 (a few samples of this study predate the infection). Cell type and time point are not known. The chain has TRBV6-6 and TRBJ1-6, with unresolved D. As DNA, the CDR3 is TGTGCCAGCACTGTCCCGGGGATACCACCCCTCCACTTT. Its protein product is CASTVPGIPPLHF.